These T cell receptor beta chains were read from a single sample in a study of CD8+ T cells in alopecia areata. Here immunoSEQ multiplex PCR was the method, and the copy in TCRdb shows in-frame clones only, minus some. The sample lists 150,000 to 200,000 clones; around three fifths were seen once. The sequenced sample was CD4+ T cells sorted from blood, obtained at week 24, from a patient treated with tofacitinib. These TCRs come from a human donor with alopecia areata. Both conserved end residues are part of each CDR3. D genes are given only for firm matches. Clone size is not always given. Where it is, it says once, few, many or a class for expanded clones.

.	TRBJ2-5	TRBV7-2	14	TRBD2	CASSSPPGGETQYF	TGTGCCAGCAGCTCCCCCCCGGGGGGAGAGACCCAGTACTTC
.	TRBJ2-7	TRBV2	11	.	CASSGDYEQYF	TGTGCCAGCTCAGGGGACTACGAGCAGTACTTC
few	TRBJ2-5	TRBV5-1	13	.	CASRGLQQETQYF	TGCGCCAGCAGGGGCCTGCAACAAGAGACCCAGTACTTC
.	TRBJ2-7	TRBV6-5	12	.	CASMSYGAEQYF	TGTGCCAGCATGAGTTACGGCGCCGAGCAGTACTTC
.	TRBJ2-7	TRBV27	15	.	CASSPTWLPRDEQYF	TGTGCCAGCAGCCCCACTTGGCTCCCGAGGGACGAGCAGTACTTC
few	TRBJ2-1	TRBV29-1	14	TRBD2	CSVDGPGGDNEQFF	TGCAGCGTTGATGGACCGGGGGGGGACAATGAGCAGTTCTTC
few	TRBJ1-5	TRBV19	13	.	CASSEGRNQPQHF	TGTGCCAGTAGTGAAGGACGCAATCAGCCCCAGCATTTT
.	TRBJ2-2	TRBV29-1	15	TRBD2	CSVFRGGLNTGELFF	TGCAGCGTTTTCCGGGGGGGCCTGAACACCGGGGAGCTGTTTTTT
few	TRBJ1-2	TRBV29-1	11	.	CSVERPGGYTF	TGCAGCGTTGAAAGGCCCGGTGGCTACACCTTC
.	TRBJ2-1	TRBV11-2	15	.	CASSYPGLPPDEQFF	TGTGCCAGCAGTTACCCGGGACTGCCCCCGGATGAGCAGTTCTTC
.	TRBJ2-5	TRBV15	14	.	CATSERGGQETQYF	TGTGCCACCAGCGAGAGGGGGGGGCAAGAGACCCAGTACTTC
few	TRBJ1-3	TRBV23-1	14	.	CASSQPSSGNTIYF	TGCGCCAGCAGTCAACCCAGCTCTGGAAACACCATATATTTT
.	TRBJ2-7	TRBV5-1	15	.	CASSHPEGKGYEQYF	TGCGCCAGCAGCCACCCTGAAGGAAAGGGGTACGAGCAGTACTTC
many	TRBJ2-1	TRBV7-9	16	TRBD2	CASGDRALAGGAGEFF	TGTGCCAGCGGCGACCGGGCACTAGCGGGGGGCGCCGGAGAGTTCTTC
.	TRBJ1-5	TRBV7-9	14	TRBD1	CASSADRANQPQHF	TGTGCCAGCAGCGCCGACAGGGCCAATCAGCCCCAGCATTTT
few	TRBJ1-5	TRBV6-1	13	.	CASSEGANQPQHF	TGTGCCAGCAGTGAAGGCGCCAATCAGCCCCAGCATTTT
few	TRBJ2-3	TRBV7-9	14	TRBD2	CASSTSGGTDTQYF	TGTGCCAGCAGCACTAGCGGGGGCACAGATACGCAGTATTTT
.	TRBJ2-2	TRBV7-9	12	.	CASSPPPGELFF	TGTGCCAGCAGCCCGCCCCCCGGGGAGCTGTTTTTT
.	TRBJ2-3	TRBV25-1	16	.	CASSVGLRVDSDTQYF	TGTGCCAGCAGTGTGGGGTTAAGGGTCGATTCAGATACGCAGTATTTT
.	TRBJ1-2	TRBV27	14	TRBD1	CASSIQGSLGGYTF	TGTGCCAGCAGTATACAGGGGTCTCTGGGTGGCTACACCTTC
.	TRBJ2-1	TRBV15	17	.	CATSRDLAGLGYNEQFF	TGTGCCACCAGCAGAGATCTTGCTGGGCTGGGGTACAATGAGCAGTTCTTC
.	TRBJ2-5	TRBV25-1	14	.	CASSEPGDQETQYF	TGTGCCAGCAGTGAGCCAGGGGACCAAGAGACCCAGTACTTC
.	TRBJ1-5	TRBV2	14	TRBD1	CASSEQGGNQPQHF	TGTGCCAGCAGTGAACAGGGGGGCAATCAGCCCCAGCATTTT
.	TRBJ1-2	TRBV29-1	14	.	CSVFLTGSGYGYTF	TGCAGCGTTTTCTTAACAGGGTCCGGCTATGGCTACACCTTC
once	TRBJ1-2	TRBV5-1	16	.	CASSLAGDRQGDGYTF	TGCGCCAGCAGCTTGGCCGGTGATCGTCAGGGAGATGGCTACACCTTC
.	TRBJ1-5	TRBV7-3	20	.	CANGSAGGHPMGSDNQPQHF	TGTGCCAACGGGTCCGCCGGCGGACACCCGATGGGTAGTGACAATCAGCCCCAGCATTTT
few	TRBJ2-7	TRBV30	14	.	CAWSVGWGTYEQYF	TGTGCCTGGAGTGTAGGGTGGGGGACCTACGAGCAGTACTTC
.	TRBJ2-5	TRBV7-7	14	.	CASSSGLAQETQYF	TGTGCTAGCAGCTCCGGCCTTGCCCAAGAGACCCAGTACTTC
.	TRBJ2-1	TRBV13	16	TRBD1	CASSTRQGLRSREQFF	TGTGCCAGCAGCACCCGACAGGGGCTTCGGTCCCGTGAGCAGTTCTTC
.	TRBJ2-2	TRBV2	14	.	CASDVTGRAGELFF	TGTGCCAGCGACGTCACAGGGCGGGCCGGGGAGCTGTTTTTT
.	TRBJ1-2	TRBV29-1	12	TRBD1	CSVATGAGGYTF	TGCAGCGTTGCGACAGGGGCCGGTGGCTACACCTTC
.	TRBJ2-7	TRBV20-1	11	.	CSARDSYEQYF	TGCAGTGCTAGAGATTCCTACGAGCAGTACTTC
.	TRBJ1-1	TRBV30	13	.	CAWRSFMNTEAFF	TGTGCCTGGAGGTCCTTCATGAACACTGAAGCTTTCTTT
.	TRBJ2-7	TRBV25-1	11	.	CASTRGAEQYF	TGTGCCAGCACCCGGGGGGCCGAGCAGTACTTC
.	TRBJ2-3	TRBV29-1	14	TRBD2	CSVIPGLNTDTQYF	TGCAGCGTTATACCGGGACTAAACACAGATACGCAGTATTTT
.	TRBJ2-5	TRBV25-1	18	.	CASSETEVWGSPQETQYF	TGTGCCAGCAGTGAAACCGAGGTTTGGGGGAGCCCCCAAGAGACCCAGTACTTC
.	TRBJ1-2	TRBV10-3	14	TRBD1	CAISPTGVNYGYTF	TGTGCCATCAGCCCGACAGGGGTCAACTATGGCTACACCTTC
once	TRBJ1-1	TRBV30	12	TRBD1	CAWDRANTEAFF	TGTGCATGGGACAGGGCGAACACTGAAGCTTTCTTT
.	TRBJ2-5	TRBV5-1	17	TRBD2	CASSLVQTSGAQETQYF	TGCGCCAGCAGCTTGGTACAGACTAGCGGAGCCCAAGAGACCCAGTACTTC
.	TRBJ2-5	TRBV4-1	16	.	CASSYSGTGDQETQYF	TGCGCCAGCAGCTATTCGGGGACCGGGGACCAAGAGACCCAGTACTTC
.	TRBJ1-2	TRBV21-1	14	.	CASSKVRGWYGYTF	TGTGCCAGCAGCAAAGTGCGGGGGTGGTATGGCTACACCTTC
.	TRBJ1-2	TRBV10-3	13	.	CAISDAWGSGYTF	TGTGCCATCAGTGATGCTTGGGGCTCTGGCTACACCTTC
few	TRBJ1-6	TRBV10-3	13	.	CAISPRENSPLHF	TGTGCCATCAGTCCACGGGAGAATTCACCCCTCCACTTT
.	TRBJ2-3	TRBV11-3	14	.	CASSLARITDTQYF	TGTGCCAGCAGCTTAGCTCGGATCACAGATACGCAGTATTTT
.	TRBJ1-2	TRBV27	13	.	CASSYSPLIGYTF	TGTGCCAGCAGTTACTCCCCCTTAATAGGCTACACCTTC
.	TRBJ1-2	TRBV30	16	TRBD1	CAWRATGVGNSGGYTF	TGTGCCTGGAGAGCCACAGGGGTCGGGAATTCCGGTGGCTACACCTTC